This T cell receptor (beta chain) was captured by sequencing in a study of blood T cell repertoires in COVID-19 (dated by TCRdb to about 2020). With regard to the full study: Samples from collaborators originated in the United States, Italy and Spain and spanned both the acute and convalescent phases of COVID-19. The material from the prospective study consisted of cDNA or gDNA derived from T cells, B-cell-depleted T cells, or PBMCs. Samples came from the ongoing ImmuneRACE study (first 160 participants) plus 1,254 subjects from 6 global collaborators. Where available, HLA class I and class II types were taken from metadata supplied by the sample provider and were not determined by assay-based typing. The repertoires were released in a freely available public database meant as a resource for research on the immune response to SARS-CoV-2. Deeply sampled blood TCRbeta repertoires from subjects exposed to, actively infected with, or recovered from COVID-19 were included in the dataset. Sample metadata almost always included a de-identified subject ID, COVID-19 status, age in years and sex.

CDR1 and CDR2 (MNHEY, SVGAGI) derive from the germline V gene. From cysteine to phenylalanine, the CDR3 is 15 amino acids long. Here the CDR3 DNA is all that survives: 45 bases in frame from base 1. The junction shows trimming of 0 bases on V and 3 bases on J, plus 9 bases between the germline ends. The immunoSEQ Assay, a bias-controlled multiplex PCR, was used to amplify TCRbeta CDR3 regions from genomic DNA. Processing in the source paper ran as follows. The number of nucleated cells in each sample was estimated from the amplification of reference gene primers within the assay. To quantify the absolute abundance of each unique TCRbeta CDR3 rearrangement, sequence reads were collapsed and filtered. For each sample, productive Simpson clonality was calculated as the square root of Simpson's diversity index over productive rearrangements. TCRdb took over this immuneACCESS table, retaining in-frame rearrangements with V and J assigned. Such tables are incomplete; in checked studies, under half of the missing clones stem from an unresolved V gene, and the remainder is unexplained. That table supplies the V and J calls and clone size; D and trimming were determined from the DNA. The table for this sample lists about 190,000 clones; more than 60% of them were counted only once. The top ten clones comprise 9.5% to 15% of the sample.

General study outcomes and caveats: How much clinical and demographic metadata was included differed by source and by participant, and the metadata was provided uncurated.

Collaborating institutions collected whole blood in K2EDTA tubes following their own protocols. For TCRbeta analysis, collaborator samples were shipped as frozen whole blood, as isolated PBMCs, or as DNA extracted from either sample type. Worth noting for this clone: The target of this receptor is not known. No base quality information exists; no much larger clone differs at one position.

The chain is made from TRBV6-5 and TRBJ1-5, with the D gene too uncertain to name. The origin of this receptor is a woman between 50 and 59 years old with acute or convalescent COVID-19. The sequencing input was peripheral blood. The nucleotide sequence reads TGTGCCAGCAGTTACTCGATTGGGCCCAATCAGCCCCAGCATTTT. Its translation reads: CASSYSIGPNQPQHF.